Detailed here is one T cell receptor beta chain. The table came from immunoSEQ multiplex PCR; TCRdb's copy has only in-frame clones and leaves some out. Among approximately 100,000 clones, approximately 95% were seen once, and the ten largest hold about 4.5%. These data come from a study of T cell changes during pregnancy in multiple sclerosis. The CDR3 spans 14 residues. Between the trimmed V and J ends, which lost 2 bases and 4 bases, there was a span of 11 bases. Germline CDR1 is MDHEN and CDR2 is SYDVKM. The receptor was derived from a female donor with multiple sclerosis, enrolled in a pregnancy study. The chain is built from TRBV28 and TRBJ1-2; D is ambiguous. The sequencing here drew on peripheral blood, taken in the first trimester of pregnancy. CDR3 nucleotides: TGTGCCAGCAGTTTAGGACGGGGAGGCTATGGCTACACCTTC. Encoded protein: CASSLGRGGYGYTF.